This T cell receptor (beta chain) was observed in a study of cytomegalovirus exposure and HLA in healthy donors. Study results and limitations: CMV antigen specificity of a few CMV-associated chains was confirmed in vitro. Despite most TCR sequences being rare, some public TCRs occurred in many donors.

CDR1 is SQVTM, CDR2 ANQGSEA, per germline. This CDR3 comprises 13 residues. J lost 2 bases, V lost 6 bases, and 5 bases had no gene match. About this clone itself: Its target is unknown.

Clones were sequenced by immunoSEQ multiplex PCR, and TCRdb holds only the in-frame ones, with some missing. This table has tens of thousands of clones, around 90% appearing once. The receptor was isolated from a woman aged 18-29 years in good health and CMV-seropositive. The material sequenced was PBMCs. The rearrangement uses TRBV29-1 and TRBJ1-1, with 8 bases matching TRBD1. CDR3 in amino acids: CSVMTGANTEAFF. In nucleotides, the CDR3 is TGCAGCGTGATGACAGGGGCCAACACTGAAGCTTTCTTT.